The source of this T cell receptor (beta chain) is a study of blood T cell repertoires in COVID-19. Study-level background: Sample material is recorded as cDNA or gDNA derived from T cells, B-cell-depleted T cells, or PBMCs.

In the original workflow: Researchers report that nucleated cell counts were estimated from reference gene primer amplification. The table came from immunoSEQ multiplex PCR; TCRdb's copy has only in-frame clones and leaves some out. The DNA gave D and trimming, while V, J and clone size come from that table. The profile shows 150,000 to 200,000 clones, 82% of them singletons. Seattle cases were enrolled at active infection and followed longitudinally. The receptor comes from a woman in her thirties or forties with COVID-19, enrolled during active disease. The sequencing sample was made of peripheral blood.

The CDR3 DNA follows: TGTGCCAGTAGTATTCTACAGGGACACAATGAGCAGTTCTTC. Protein product: CASSILQGHNEQFF. The chain carries TRBV19 and TRBJ2-1; a possible D gene is TRBD1 (6 bases). The CDR3 is 14 residues long. V lost 3 bases and J 5 bases, leaving 11 bases between the germline ends. The germline CDR1 and CDR2 sequences are LNHDA and SQIVND (reference sequence).